The 25 T cell receptor beta chains below were found in one sample sequenced in a study of technical replicates of blood from a few donors (TCRdb year 2017). The method was the immunoSEQ multiplex PCR assay. TCRdb re-hosts the immuneACCESS table, in-frame sequences only. Its copies lack some clones; in the studies checked, an unresolved V gene accounts for under half of them, and the cause for the rest is not known. In this sample the table shows over 55,000 clones, roughly 96% of which occur a single time. Together, the top ten hold over 0.2% of the sample. The sample consisted of T cells isolated from PBMCs. The receptor set was obtained from a human donor in good health.

The chain has TRBV27 and TRBJ2-3, with D uncertain. The germline V gene encodes CDR1 MNHEY and CDR2 SMNVEV (reference sequence). This CDR3 is built from 14 residues. V lost 7 bases, J lost 1 base, and 12 bases lay in between. The CDR3 coding sequence is TGTGCCAGCAAGAAGTATATAGGCACAGATACGCAGTATTTT. Translated, it gives CASKKYIGTDTQYF.

The chain links TRBV28 to TRBJ2-1, with D perhaps matching TRBD1 (6 bases). The V gene lost 2 bases and the J gene lost 9 bases, with 14 bases spanning the gap. The CDR3 covers 14 residues. CDR1 MDHEN and CDR2 SYDVKM come from the germline V gene. In nucleotides, the CDR3 is TGTGCCAGCAGTTTAGAGGCCCAGGGGACTGAGCAGTTCTTC. Protein: CASSLEAQGTEQFF.

V gene TRBV6-6 combines with J gene TRBJ2-7; 9 positions match TRBD1. Germline V lookup: CDR1 MNHNY, CDR2 SVGAGI (reference sequence). The V segment lost 5 bases and the J segment 4 bases; nucleotides outside the gene matches: 3. The CDR3 is 13 amino acids. This CDR3 is CASSGTGPYEQYF. CDR3 DNA sequence: TGTGCCAGCAGTGGGACAGGGCCATACGAGCAGTACTTC.

The chain carries TRBV5-5 and TRBJ1-2; no clear D gene. This CDR3 has 14 amino acids. In germline, CDR1 is SGHKS, CDR2 YYEKEE (reference sequence). V gave up 5 bases and J gave up 0 bases, with 11 bases separating them. CDR3 residues: CASRSQTANYGYTF. The CDR3 region has the DNA TGTGCCAGCAGATCGCAAACGGCTAACTATGGCTACACCTTC.

This chain joins TRBV13 and TRBJ1-1; D is ambiguous. Germline lookup yields CDR1 PRHDT and CDR2 FYEKMQ (reference sequence). CDR3 length equals 16 residues. V lost 5 bases to trimming and J lost 0 bases, with 16 bases between them. The CDR3, as DNA: TGTGCCAGCAGCATAAGCTTATACGGGGTGAACACTGAAGCTTTCTTT. Residues: CASSISLYGVNTEAFF.

The chain carries TRBV7-9 and TRBJ2-3; 12 bases are a match to TRBD2. V dropped 2 bases and J dropped 3; count of bases not matched to a gene: 6. The CDR3 sequence is 17 residues long. Germline CDR1 SEHNR, CDR2 FQNEAQ (reference sequence). This CDR3 is CASSLSTSGRHTDTQYF. DNA for the CDR3: TGTGCCAGCAGCTTATCCACTAGCGGGAGGCATACAGATACGCAGTATTTT.

The CDR3 protein is CASYYGAVNTGELFF. The CDR3 DNA is TGTGCCAGCTATTATGGGGCGGTGAACACCGGGGAGCTGTTTTTT. The chain links TRBV18 to TRBJ2-2, with D possibly TRBD1 on 5 matching bases. Germline CDR1 reads KGHSH; CDR2 reads LQKENI. The CDR3 runs to 15 residues. V lost 7 bases and J lost 1, with 13 bases in between.

The rearrangement links TRBV7-8 to TRBJ1-3; D unclear. CDR3 length equals 18 residues. The V gene lost 3 bases and the J gene lost 4 bases, with 22 bases spanning the gap. CDR1 and CDR2 (germline): SGHVS, FQNEAQ. The CDR3: CASSFRQAVGLSGNTIYF. DNA of the CDR3: TGTGCCAGCAGCTTCCGTCAGGCAGTCGGATTAAGCGGAAACACCATATATTTT.

This chain links TRBV2 with TRBJ2-1; maybe TRBD2 (6 bases). The CDR3 runs 14 residues. Per the germline V gene, CDR1 is SNHLY and CDR2 is FYNNEI. V lost 8 bases and J lost 5, with 16 bases in between. CDR3 region: CASDETLAHNEQFF. DNA for the CDR3: TGTGCCAGCGACGAGACACTAGCCCACAATGAGCAGTTCTTC.

CDR3 sequence (DNA): TGCGCCAGCAGCCAAGAGACCGGGGGAGTCAATCAGCCCCAGCATTTT. Amino acids: CASSQETGGVNQPQHF. The V call is TRBV4-1, the J call TRBJ1-5; tentatively, D is TRBD1 (5 bases). The CDR3 totals 16 residues. The germline gives CDR1 MGHRA, CDR2 YSYEKL. With 0 bases removed from V and 3 bases from J, the gap between germline ends came to 12 bases.

The gene calls are TRBV30 and TRBJ2-5; no reliable D call. Trimming left V 1 base short and J 2 bases short, with 8 bases between. The germline V gene encodes CDR1 GTSNPN and CDR2 SVGIG (reference sequence). The length of the CDR3 is 13 residues. CDR3 nucleotide sequence: TGTGCCTGGAGTGGAGAGCTTCAAGAGACCCAGTACTTC. It encodes CAWSGELQETQYF.

The V and J genes are TRBV28 and TRBJ2-7, with 12 bases identical to TRBD2. The J segment lost 1 base and the V segment lost 3 bases, leaving 4 bases of the junction unmatched. CDR1 is MDHEN and CDR2 is SYDVKM in the germline V gene. CDR3 size: 16 residues. CDR3 DNA sequence: TGTGCCAGCAGTTTCCCGACTAGCGGGAGTTCCTACGAGCAGTACTTC. Its protein product is CASSFPTSGSSYEQYF.

The CDR3 here is CASSLIVSDQETQYF. CDR3 DNA: TGTGCCAGCAGCTTGATCGTTTCAGACCAAGAGACCCAGTACTTC. This chain uses TRBV5-4 with TRBJ2-5; D gene unclear. There are 15 residues in the CDR3. From germline, CDR1 is SGHNT and CDR2 YYREEE (reference sequence). V was trimmed by 1 base and J by 0 bases, leaving 10 bases between them.

The rearrangement uses TRBV7-9 and TRBJ1-2; tentatively, D is TRBD1 (5 bases). The CDR3 totals 16 residues. Trimming pared 1 base from V and 2 bases from J, leaving 14 bases between. Per the germline V gene, CDR1 is SEHNR and CDR2 is FQNEAQ (reference sequence). CDR3 loop: CASSLDLVRANYGYTF. In nucleotides, the CDR3 is TGTGCCAGCAGCTTAGACTTGGTCAGGGCAAACTATGGCTACACCTTC.

The gene calls are TRBV11-3 and TRBJ1-1, with D possibly TRBD1 on 6 matching bases. CDR1 and CDR2 from the germline V gene are SGHNT and YENEEA. V lost 5 bases and J lost 3, with 13 bases in between. The CDR3 runs to 14 residues. The CDR3 nucleotides read TGTGCCAGCAGCCACATTGACAGGTACACTGAAGCTTTCTTT. This codes for CASSHIDRYTEAFF.

The chain uses TRBV9 and TRBJ2-1; tentatively, D is TRBD2 (6 bases). Trimming pared 0 bases from V and 1 base from J, leaving 14 bases between. CDR1 and CDR2 from the germline V gene are SGDLS and YYNGEE. This CDR3 has 17 amino acids. The CDR3 protein is CASSVGRGVGSYNEQFF. In DNA form, the CDR3 reads TGTGCCAGCAGCGTAGGGAGGGGTGTGGGGTCCTACAATGAGCAGTTCTTC.

The rearrangement joins TRBV5-4 to TRBJ2-5, with D uncertain. V shed 4 bases and J shed 1 base, with 14 bases lying between them. The length of the CDR3 is 15 residues. CDR1 SGHNT and CDR2 YYREEE come from the germline V gene (reference sequence). The DNA of the CDR3 is TGTGCCAGCAGCCCCACTATTGACCCCCAAGAGACCCAGTACTTC. Translated, it gives CASSPTIDPQETQYF.

The chain links TRBV6-6 to TRBJ1-2; 7 positions match TRBD1. The germline gives CDR1 MNHNY, CDR2 SVGAGI (reference sequence). This CDR3 spans 16 amino acids. J gave up 4 bases and V 3 bases, and 11 bases lay outside the gene matches. The CDR3 nucleotides are TGTGCCAGCAGTTATGATCGACAGGGAACCCCCTATGGCTACACCTTC. Amino acid sequence: CASSYDRQGTPYGYTF.

V is TRBV6-5 and J is TRBJ1-1; D possibly corresponds to TRBD1 (6 bases). V was trimmed by 7 bases and J by 1 base, leaving 10 bases between them. This CDR3 is built from 13 residues. Germline CDR1 and CDR2: MNHEY and SVGAGI. The CDR3 loop reads CASTQGRNTEAFF. The CDR3 coding sequence is TGTGCCAGCACTCAGGGGCGGAACACTGAAGCTTTCTTT.

Comments on this clone: Other nucleotide sequences from this sample produce the same CDR3. The chain carries TRBV5-1 and TRBJ2-7; possibly TRBD2 for D (6 bases). V was shortened by 5 bases and J by 3 bases, with 12 bases between the two germline ends. Looked up from germline, CDR1 is SGHRS and CDR2 is YFSETQ. This CDR3 region has 13 residues. The CDR3 coding sequence is TGCGCCAGCAGTCGGGACTCAGACTACGAGCAGTACTTC. This encodes CASSRDSDYEQYF.

This sequence joins TRBV2 and TRBJ2-7; 12 positions agree with TRBD2. CDR3 size: 14 residues. CDR1 SNHLY and CDR2 FYNNEI come from the germline V gene. With 6 bases clipped from V and 7 bases from J, the junction kept 7 bases outside the gene matches. Here the CDR3 reads CASRRTSGMGEQYF. Here the CDR3 DNA reads TGTGCCAGCAGGAGGACTAGCGGGATGGGTGAGCAGTACTTC.

This clone has only one observation. The chain recombines TRBV2 with TRBJ1-5, with a tentative D call TRBD1 (6 bases). The CDR3 is 16 amino acids. Trimming took 4 bases from V and 1 from J, leaving 14 bases between them. The V gene's germline CDR1 is SNHLY and CDR2 FYNNEI. CDR3: CASSGGGRGSNQPQHF. The CDR3 nucleotides read TGTGCCAGCAGTGGTGGGGGCAGGGGCAGCAATCAGCCCCAGCATTTT. The whole variable domain, remainder taken from reference TRBV2 and TRBJ1-5, is EPEVTQTPSHQVTQMGQEVILRCVPISNHLYFYWYRQILGQKVEFLVSFYNNEISEKSEIFDDQFSVERPDGSNFTLKIRSTKLEDSAMYFCASSGGGRGSNQPQHFGDGTRLSIL.

The DNA of the CDR3 is TGCAGCTTCCGGCTAGCGGGCGTTGACACCGGGGAGCTGTTTTTT. Its protein is CSFRLAGVDTGELFF. The chain has TRBV29-1 and TRBJ2-2; 8 bases are shared with TRBD2. In germline, CDR1 is SQVTM, CDR2 ANQGSEA. The CDR3 is 15 amino acids. V shed 8 bases and J 3 bases; nucleotides not matched to a gene: 11.

V and J are TRBV2 and TRBJ1-1; tentatively, D is TRBD1 (6 bases). The V and J ends lost 6 bases and 4 bases respectively, with 30 bases between them. The germline V gene has CDR1 SNHLY and CDR2 FYNNEI. There are 19 residues in the CDR3. The CDR3 nucleotides are TGTGCCAGCAGGGACGAAAAAGTTATCGCAACAGGGTTGTTCACTGAAGCTTTCTTT. It specifies CASRDEKVIATGLFTEAFF.

The gene calls are TRBV7-6 and TRBJ1-5; D possibly corresponds to TRBD1 (6 bases). CDR3 length: 17 amino acids. The germline V gene encodes CDR1 SGHVS and CDR2 FNYEAQ. V shed 2 bases and J shed 6 bases, with 20 bases lying between them. The CDR3 sequence is CASSLSSGQGWIQPQHF. DNA of the CDR3: TGTGCCAGCAGCTTATCATCCGGTCAGGGGTGGATTCAGCCCCAGCATTTT.